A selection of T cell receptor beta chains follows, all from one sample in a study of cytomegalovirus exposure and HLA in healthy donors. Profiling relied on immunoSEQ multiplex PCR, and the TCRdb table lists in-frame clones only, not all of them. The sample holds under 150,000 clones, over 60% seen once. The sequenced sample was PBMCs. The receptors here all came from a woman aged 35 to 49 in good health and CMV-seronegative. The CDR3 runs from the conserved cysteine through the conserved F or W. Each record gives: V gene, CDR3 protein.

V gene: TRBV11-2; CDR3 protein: CASSLTATGNGYTF
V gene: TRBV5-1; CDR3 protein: CASSLEPRTDSPLHF
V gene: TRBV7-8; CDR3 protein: CASSLGAAGNTIYF
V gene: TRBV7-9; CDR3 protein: CASSSIALMSTGELFF
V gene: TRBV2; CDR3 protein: CASSEAVVSGGYTF
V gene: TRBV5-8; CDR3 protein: CASSRGYEQYF
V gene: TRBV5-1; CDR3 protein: CASSATMGLAGGPTPTIQYF
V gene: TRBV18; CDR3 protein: CASFRGQGNDEAFF
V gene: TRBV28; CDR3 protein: CASSEGLGQPQHF
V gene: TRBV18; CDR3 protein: CASSPAPGQETQYF
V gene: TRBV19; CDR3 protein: CASSPGTSALNEQFF
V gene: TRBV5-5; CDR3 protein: CASSLAAGTDYGYTF
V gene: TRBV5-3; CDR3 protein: CARSTGEGTDTQYF
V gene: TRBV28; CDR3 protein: CASNPQGAEAFF
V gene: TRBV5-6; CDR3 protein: CASSPPGQGAFEQYF
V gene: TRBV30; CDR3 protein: CAWSPPGQGNQPQHF
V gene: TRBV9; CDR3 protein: CASSAKQGVETQYF
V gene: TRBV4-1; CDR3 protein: CASRRTGGSDGYTF
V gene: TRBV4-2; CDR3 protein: CASRVRQGQTGEQFF
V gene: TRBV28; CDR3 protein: CASSLPRGGYNEQFF
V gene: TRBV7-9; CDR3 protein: CASSLVEVPHEKLFF
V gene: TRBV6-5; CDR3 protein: CASSRALSNEKLFF
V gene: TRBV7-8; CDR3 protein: CASRPYQGSNQPQHF
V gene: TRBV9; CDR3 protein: CASGRTNEKLFF
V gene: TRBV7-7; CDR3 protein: CASSERPGGETQYF
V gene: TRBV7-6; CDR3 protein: CASSLGGRSYEQYF
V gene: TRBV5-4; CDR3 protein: CASRSGLAGTDTQYF
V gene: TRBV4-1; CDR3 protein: CASSQAPLRTTTRRDSNQPQHF
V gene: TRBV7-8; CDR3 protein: CASSLQGLVFYEQYF
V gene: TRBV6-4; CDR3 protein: CASSVSVSGAYNEQFF
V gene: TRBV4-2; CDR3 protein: CASSHDRTGRSQPQHF
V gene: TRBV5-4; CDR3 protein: CASSLVLPWRSAAYNEQFF
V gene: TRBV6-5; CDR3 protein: CASTADSNNEQFF
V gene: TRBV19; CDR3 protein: CASSIQGGTEAFF
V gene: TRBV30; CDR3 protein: CAWSTELNQPQHF
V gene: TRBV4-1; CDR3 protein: CASSQDQSQGADGYTF
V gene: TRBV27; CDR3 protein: CASSPDRGYEQYF
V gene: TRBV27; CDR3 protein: CASNYGAGGYHNEQFF
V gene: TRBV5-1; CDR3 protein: CASSLVWARQKNTEAFF
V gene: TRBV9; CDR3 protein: CASSVDDGGNTEAFF
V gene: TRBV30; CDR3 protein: CAWTPSGNTDTQYF
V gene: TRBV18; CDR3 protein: CASSPVSRAGNTIYF
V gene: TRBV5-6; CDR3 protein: CASSLAAVQQFF
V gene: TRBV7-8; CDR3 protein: CASSPQTGGREPQHF
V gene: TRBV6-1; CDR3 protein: CASSEATGPSGANVLTF
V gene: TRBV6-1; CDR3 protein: CASSEVDRVSYGYTF
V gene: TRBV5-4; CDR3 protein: CASTPGVPQETQYF
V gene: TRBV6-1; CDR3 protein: CASRTRLHNEQFF
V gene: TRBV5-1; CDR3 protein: CASSLAQGGLSYNEQFF
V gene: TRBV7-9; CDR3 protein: CASSPIGTGKLNQPQHF
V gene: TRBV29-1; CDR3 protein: CSVNSGVNEKLFF
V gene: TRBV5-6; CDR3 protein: CASSLSWGHSYEQYF
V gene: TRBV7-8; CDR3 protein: CASSRDRNEKLFF
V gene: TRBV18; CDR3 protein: CASSPPGVQETQYF